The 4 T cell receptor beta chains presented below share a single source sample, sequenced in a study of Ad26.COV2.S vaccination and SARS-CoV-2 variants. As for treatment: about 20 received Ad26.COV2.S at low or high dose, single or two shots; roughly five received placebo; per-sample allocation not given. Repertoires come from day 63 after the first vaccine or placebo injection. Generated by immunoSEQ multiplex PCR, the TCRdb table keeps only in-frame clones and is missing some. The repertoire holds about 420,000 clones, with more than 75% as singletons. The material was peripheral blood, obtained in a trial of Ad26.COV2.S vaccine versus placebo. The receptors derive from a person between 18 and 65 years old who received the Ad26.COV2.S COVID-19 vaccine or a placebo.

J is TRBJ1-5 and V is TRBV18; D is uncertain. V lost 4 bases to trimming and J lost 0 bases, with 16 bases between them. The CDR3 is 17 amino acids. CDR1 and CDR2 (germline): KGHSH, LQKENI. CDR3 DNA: TGTGCCAGCTCACGCGGCAGCTCCACTACTAGCAATCAGCCCCAGCATTTT. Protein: CASSRGSSTTSNQPQHF.

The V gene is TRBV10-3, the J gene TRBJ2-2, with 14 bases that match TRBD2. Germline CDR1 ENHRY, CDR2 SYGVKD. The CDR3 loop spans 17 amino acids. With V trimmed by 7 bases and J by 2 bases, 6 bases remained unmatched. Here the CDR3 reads CAITGTSGGENTGELFF. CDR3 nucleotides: TGTGCCATCACCGGGACTAGCGGGGGCGAAAACACCGGGGAGCTGTTTTTT.

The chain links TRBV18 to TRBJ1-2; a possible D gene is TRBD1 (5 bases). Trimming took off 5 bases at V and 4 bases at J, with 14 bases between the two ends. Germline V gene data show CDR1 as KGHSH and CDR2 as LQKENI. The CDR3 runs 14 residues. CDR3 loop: CASSYRDDSYGYTF. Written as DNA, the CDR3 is TGTGCCAGCTCATACCGGGACGACAGCTATGGCTACACCTTC.

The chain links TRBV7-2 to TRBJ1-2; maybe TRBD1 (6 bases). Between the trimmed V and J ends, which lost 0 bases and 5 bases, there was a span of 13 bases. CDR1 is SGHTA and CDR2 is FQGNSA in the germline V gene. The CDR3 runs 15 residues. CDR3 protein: CASSLAVRGGYGYTF. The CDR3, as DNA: TGTGCCAGCAGCTTAGCGGTCAGGGGCGGGTATGGCTACACCTTC.